Below are 21 T cell receptor beta chains sequenced from a single sample in a study of identical twins. In TCRdb, the 5' RACE reads were re-called with MiXCR into one record per CDR3 protein. The top ten clones hold 3.5% to 4.5% of a sample with 240,000 or so distinct CDR3 sequences, about 13% of them seen once. These sequences were also reported in another study, on yellow fever vaccine responses in identical twins.

The sequencing sample was made of memory (CD45RO+) T cells sorted from blood. These receptors all stem from a woman under 30 in good health.

The V gene is TRBV19, the J gene TRBJ1-1; 9 bases line up with TRBD1. Germline CDR1 is LNHDA and CDR2 is SQIVND (reference sequence). CDR3 length: 15 residues. With 5 bases clipped from V and 1 base from J, the junction kept 5 bases outside the gene matches. CDR3 coding DNA: TGTGCCAGTAGTCAGCGGGGACAGGGGAACACTGAAGCTTTCTTT. This encodes CASSQRGQGNTEAFF.

The rearrangement joins TRBV28 to TRBJ2-7; weak D call: TRBD1 (5 bases). Trimming took off 4 bases at V and 0 bases at J, with 10 bases between the two ends. The germline gives CDR1 MDHEN, CDR2 SYDVKM. This CDR3 has 14 residues. This CDR3 is CASSSPTASYEQYF. The CDR3 nucleotides read TGTGCCAGCAGTTCCCCGACAGCCTCCTACGAGCAGTACTTC.

This clonotype was seen only once. This chain uses TRBV9 with TRBJ1-6; D unresolved. Per germline, CDR1 SGDLS and CDR2 YYNGEE. The V and J ends lost 1 base and 8 bases respectively, with 10 bases between them. The CDR3 has 14 amino acids. CDR3 region: CASSVKWWDSPLHF. The CDR3 coding sequence is TGTGCCAGCAGCGTAAAGTGGTGGGATTCACCCCTCCACTTT.

The CDR3 region is CSARDTAGGRNEQYF. The CDR3 DNA is TGCAGTGCTAGAGATACAGCGGGGGGGAGGAACGAGCAGTACTTC. The chain joins TRBV20-1 to TRBJ2-7, with 10 nucleotides matching TRBD2. J gave up 5 bases and V 0 bases, and 7 bases lay outside the gene matches. The CDR3 totals 15 residues. Germline CDR1 and CDR2: DFQATT and SNEGSKA (reference sequence).

This clonotype was seen more than once but under ten times. The V gene is TRBV6-1, the J gene TRBJ2-7, with 8 bases matching TRBD2. There are 16 residues in the CDR3. Germline values: CDR1 MNHNS, CDR2 SASEGT. V lost 8 bases, J lost 3 bases, and 15 bases stayed unmatched. Here the CDR3 reads CASSTSRGGPFYEQYF. The CDR3 DNA sequence: TGTGCCAGCTCAACGAGTCGGGGGGGTCCCTTCTACGAGCAGTACTTC.

The rearrangement links TRBV20-1 to TRBJ2-1; no firm D call. With 0 bases removed from V and 6 bases from J, the gap between germline ends came to 9 bases. CDR1 is DFQATT, CDR2 SNEGSKA, per germline (reference sequence). The CDR3 runs to 13 residues. The CDR3 is CSARDDRGNEQFF. CDR3 sequence (DNA): TGCAGTGCTAGAGATGATCGAGGCAATGAGCAGTTCTTC.

This clonotype was observed at least ten times. The chain is built from TRBV20-1 and TRBJ2-5; 9 positions match TRBD1. The trim removed 0 bases at V and 0 bases at J, leaving 14 bases unmatched. The germline V gene encodes CDR1 DFQATT and CDR2 SNEGSKA (reference sequence). This CDR3 is 19 amino acids long. CDR3 nucleotide sequence: TGCAGTGCTAGAGATGTGGGCCGGGACAGGGCGTTGGACCAAGAGACCCAGTACTTC. Amino acid sequence: CSARDVGRDRALDQETQYF.

This clonotype was seen many times. This sequence joins TRBV5-1 and TRBJ2-7; 7 bases fit TRBD1. This CDR3 contains 15 residues. CDR1 and CDR2 (germline): SGHRS, YFSETQ. The trim removed 5 bases at V and 3 bases at J, leaving 11 bases unmatched. DNA of the CDR3: TGCGCCAGCAGAAACCTCGGGACAGTCTTCTACGAGCAGTACTTC. Its translation: CASRNLGTVFYEQYF. The whole variable domain, remainder taken from reference TRBV5-1 and TRBJ2-7, is KAGVTQTPRYLIKTRGQQVTLSCSPISGHRSVSWYQQTPGQGLQFLFEYFSETQRNKGNFPGRFSGRQFSNSRSEMNVSTLELGDSALYLCASRNLGTVFYEQYFGPGTRLTVT.

This clonotype was counted a few times. V is TRBV5-1 and J is TRBJ1-4; D is uncertain. The V end lost 4 bases, the J end lost 2 bases, and 15 bases lay between the germline ends. This CDR3 contains 16 residues. CDR1 SGHRS and CDR2 YFSETQ come from the germline V gene. The DNA of the CDR3 is TGCGCCAGCAGCCAAGGACCTCTGGGGACTAATGAAAAACTGTTTTTT. Protein: CASSQGPLGTNEKLFF.

This chain uses TRBV7-9 with TRBJ2-2; possibly TRBD2 for D (7 bases). CDR3 length: 13 residues. Germline loops: CDR1 SEHNR, CDR2 FQNEAQ (reference sequence). Deletions cut 3 bases from V and 9 bases from J, with 11 bases between. CDR3 DNA: TGTGCCAGCAGCTTCGGGGGGCTCAGGGAGCTGTTTTTT. As protein: CASSFGGLRELFF.

The V call is TRBV7-2, the J call TRBJ2-1; 7 nucleotides match TRBD2. Germline CDR1 reads SGHTA; CDR2 reads FQGNSA. The CDR3 length is 13 residues. Trimming cost V 10 bases and J 2 bases; bases outside gene matches: 5. The CDR3 protein is CATQAGTYNEQFF. CDR3 DNA sequence: TGTGCCACTCAAGCGGGAACCTACAATGAGCAGTTCTTC.

This clonotype turned up a few times. The rearrangement joins TRBV20-1 to TRBJ2-3; D might be TRBD2 (6 bases). V was trimmed by 6 bases and J by 0 bases, leaving 10 bases between them. CDR3 length equals 13 residues. Germline lookup yields CDR1 DFQATT and CDR2 SNEGSKA (reference sequence). The CDR3 here is CSAELASTDTQYF. CDR3 DNA: TGCAGTGCCGAACTAGCTAGCACAGATACGCAGTATTTT.

This rearrangement joins TRBV20-1 to TRBJ2-2; 10 positions match TRBD2. The V gene end was trimmed by 1 base and the J gene end by 6 bases; junction bases not matched to a gene: 8. The CDR3 consists of 16 residues. Germline CDR1 and CDR2: DFQATT and SNEGSKA (reference sequence). CDR3 nucleotides: TGCAGTGCTAGAGGGCTAGCGGGGGCGCCGGCCGGGGAGCTGTTTTTT. This codes for CSARGLAGAPAGELFF.

This clonotype has just a few counts. The chain carries TRBV5-1 and TRBJ2-3; D possibly matches TRBD1 or TRBD2 (5 bases each). Germline V lookup: CDR1 SGHRS, CDR2 YFSETQ. V was shortened by 4 bases and J by 6 bases, with 18 bases between the two germline ends. CDR3 length equals 15 residues. The CDR3 sequence is CASSREGGTWDTQYF. Written as DNA, the CDR3 is TGCGCCAGCAGCCGTGAAGGTGGGACGTGGGATACGCAGTATTTT.

There are a few counts of this clonotype. The rearrangement uses TRBV11-2 and TRBJ2-1; 7 nucleotides agree with TRBD1. CDR3 size: 16 residues. Germline loops: CDR1 SGHAT, CDR2 FQNNGV. Trimming removed 5 bases from V and 6 bases from J; junction bases left unmatched: 13. In nucleotides, the CDR3 is TGTGCCAGCAGCGCCCTCCGGGACAGCCATATCAATGAGCAGTTCTTC. The encoded protein is CASSALRDSHINEQFF.

This clonotype appeared a few times. The genes are TRBV24-1 and TRBJ2-1, with a tentative D call TRBD2 (5 bases). Trimming removed 1 base at V and 6 bases at J, with 12 bases between. CDR3 length: 15 amino acids. CDR1 is KGHDR, CDR2 SFDVKD, per germline. CDR3 sequence reads: CATSDFVLGGNEQFF. DNA for the CDR3: TGTGCCACCAGTGATTTTGTACTAGGAGGCAATGAGCAGTTCTTC.

This clonotype was seen only a few times. V and J are TRBV7-8 and TRBJ1-3; D gene ambiguous. This CDR3 has 13 amino acids. V lost 3 bases and J lost 2, with 5 bases in between. Per the germline V gene, CDR1 is SGHVS and CDR2 is FQNEAQ. In DNA, the CDR3 is TGTGCCAGCAGCTTGCGCCCTGGAAACACCATATATTTT. Translation: CASSLRPGNTIYF.

This clonotype was detected a few times. The CDR3 DNA follows: TGTGCCAGCAGATCGGACAGGGGGGCGTACGAGCAGTACTTC. Its protein is CASRSDRGAYEQYF. This sequence joins TRBV7-9 and TRBJ2-7; 10 nucleotides align to TRBD1. Germline V gene sequence: CDR1 SEHNR, CDR2 FQNEAQ (reference sequence). V shed 6 bases and J 4 bases; nucleotides not matched to a gene: 6. The CDR3 sequence is 14 residues long.

This clonotype came up a few times. The rearrangement joins TRBV5-1 to TRBJ1-6, with 7 bases identical to TRBD1. Trimming took 2 bases from V and 7 from J; bases not matched to a gene: 6. There are 15 residues in the CDR3. The germline CDR1 and CDR2 sequences are SGHRS and YFSETQ. CDR3 loop: CASSFRDSSNSPLHF. CDR3 DNA: TGCGCCAGCAGCTTCCGGGACAGCAGCAATTCACCCCTCCACTTT.

In this sample, this clonotype turned up many times. The rearrangement uses TRBV7-9 and TRBJ2-1; TRBD2 matches 11 bases. V lost 6 bases to trimming and J lost 5 bases; unmatched junction nucleotides: 9. The length of the CDR3 is 16 residues. The germline CDR1 and CDR2 sequences are SEHNR and FQNEAQ (reference sequence). CDR3 coding DNA: TGTGCCAGCAGACTTGTCACTAGCGGGGGTAACAATGAGCAGTTCTTC. It yields the protein CASRLVTSGGNNEQFF.

This clonotype was recorded a few times. The V call is TRBV7-2, the J call TRBJ2-5, with D maybe TRBD1 (5 bases). CDR1 is SGHTA, CDR2 FQGNSA, per germline. Deletions cut 6 bases from V and 5 bases from J, with 19 bases between. The CDR3 loop spans 15 amino acids. CDR3 nucleotide sequence: TGTGCCAGCAGACGCTCATTAGGGGTACTGGAGACCCAGTACTTC. Translation: CASRRSLGVLETQYF.